The 5 T cell receptor beta chains presented below share a single source sample, sequenced in a study of blood T cell repertoires in COVID-19. Profiled with immunoSEQ multiplex PCR; TCRdb holds only in-frame clones, not every one. The repertoire holds about 470,000 clones, with about nine tenths as singletons. The material sequenced was PBMCs or T cells enriched from blood (not recorded which). Receptors originate from a woman aged 18-35 years who had recovered from COVID-19.

The V gene is TRBV3-1 (or the pseudogene TRBV3-2), the J gene TRBJ2-3; unclear D gene. The CDR3 sequence is 15 residues long. The V gene lost 2 bases and the J gene lost 2 bases, with 11 bases spanning the gap. CDR1 and CDR2 (germline): LGHDT, YNNKEL (reference sequence). DNA for the CDR3: TGTGCCAGCAGCCAAATGGCTTCTTCCACAGATACGCAGTATTTT. The encoded protein is CASSQMASSTDTQYF.

This sequence joins TRBV5-4 and TRBJ2-7, with 8 bases lining up with TRBD1. CDR3 length: 14 amino acids. Per germline, CDR1 SGHNT and CDR2 YYREEE (reference sequence). V trimming: 6 bases; J trimming: 6 bases; junction bases outside the gene matches: 11. The CDR3 nucleotides read TGTGCCAGCACCCTGGGACAGGAGACCGCCGAGCAGTACTTC. Protein sequence: CASTLGQETAEQYF.

V and J are TRBV7-2 and TRBJ2-3, with D maybe TRBD2 (6 bases). Trimming left V 4 bases short and J 4 bases short, with 12 bases between. This CDR3 contains 14 residues. Looked up from germline, CDR1 is SGHTA and CDR2 is FQGNSA. The CDR3 here is CASSSGTAPDTQYF. For the CDR3, the DNA is TGTGCCAGCAGCTCCGGGACTGCCCCAGATACGCAGTATTTT.

V is TRBV5-1 and J is TRBJ2-5; D possibly corresponds to TRBD1 (6 bases). The ends were cut back, 0 bases at V and 7 bases at J, with 13 bases in the middle. Looked up from germline, CDR1 is SGHRS and CDR2 is YFSETQ. This CDR3 comprises 14 residues. CDR3 sequence: CASSLVSGEGTQYF. CDR3 nucleotides: TGCGCCAGCAGCTTGGTCTCAGGGGAAGGGACCCAGTACTTC.

V usage is TRBV6-2 or TRBV6-3 and J usage is TRBJ1-5, with D maybe TRBD1 (5 bases). Trimming stripped 5 bases from V and 0 bases from J, with 17 bases between. This CDR3 has 17 residues. Per the germline V gene, CDR1 is MNHEY and CDR2 is SVGEGT. The CDR3 spells CASSLSTQGYSNQPQHF. The CDR3 DNA reads as TGTGCCAGCAGTCTCAGCACTCAGGGATATAGCAATCAGCCCCAGCATTTT.